Below, 10 T cell receptor beta chains from the same sample are listed, as sequenced in a study of cytomegalovirus exposure and HLA in healthy donors. With 60 Vbeta and 13 Jbeta primers, the PCR was carried out. Measured with immunoSEQ multiplex PCR; TCRdb has only the in-frame clones, and not every one. Of roughly 200,000 clones listed, 65% to 90% are singletons. Source material: PBMCs. The receptor source for this set is a woman between 45 and 65 years old in good health and CMV-seronegative.

This clone came up a few times. The rearrangement joins TRBV6-5 to TRBJ1-1; tentatively, D is TRBD1 (6 bases). Germline V lookup: CDR1 MNHEY, CDR2 SVGAGI. The CDR3 has 11 amino acids. V gave up 5 bases and J gave up 14 bases, with 15 bases separating them. This chain's CDR3 is CASSEKPTGFF. The CDR3 coding sequence is TGTGCCAGCAGTGAAAAGCCCACAGGGTTCTTT.

The genes are TRBV6-5 and TRBJ2-7; D is possibly TRBD2 (6 bases). CDR1 is MNHEY, CDR2 SVGAGI, per germline. The CDR3 loop spans 14 amino acids. Trimming removed 7 bases at V and 1 base at J, with 14 bases between. CDR3 region: CASTYVRDSYEQYF. The CDR3 DNA sequence: TGTGCCAGCACGTACGTGCGGGATTCCTACGAGCAGTACTTC.

Here the CDR3 reads CASSARVAGGPNEQYF. The CDR3 region has the DNA TGCGCCAGCAGCGCGAGAGTAGCGGGAGGCCCCAACGAGCAGTACTTC. The chain is built from TRBV5-1 and TRBJ2-7, with TRBD2 matching 10 bases. CDR3 length equals 16 residues. Germline assignment: CDR1 SGHRS and CDR2 YFSETQ. J lost 5 bases, V lost 4 bases, and 12 bases had no gene match.

This clone was seen only once. The chain recombines TRBV5-1 with TRBJ2-5, with 9 bases fitting TRBD1. This CDR3 has 16 amino acids. Germline V gene lookup returns CDR1 SGHRS and CDR2 YFSETQ. The junction had 8 bases not matched to a gene; V was cut back by 0 bases and J by 5 bases. The CDR3 region is CASSLAGTGGSETQYF. The CDR3 DNA sequence: TGCGCCAGCAGCTTGGCCGGAACAGGGGGCTCGGAGACCCAGTACTTC.

V gene TRBV20-1 combines with J gene TRBJ1-1, with D unresolved. The CDR3 spans 11 residues. V lost 6 bases and J lost 2, with 7 bases in between. Germline-derived CDR1 and CDR2 are DFQATT and SNEGSKA (reference sequence). Written as DNA, the CDR3 is TGCAGTGCCCAGAACAACACTGAAGCTTTCTTT. Translated: CSAQNNTEAFF.

The chain recombines TRBV14 with TRBJ1-4; tentative D call: TRBD1 (5 bases). V was trimmed by 4 bases and J by 0 bases, leaving 9 bases between them. The CDR3 totals 15 residues. Germline-derived CDR1 and CDR2 are SGHDN and FVKESK. The CDR3 region is CASSPYRTTNEKLFF. CDR3 bases: TGTGCCAGCAGCCCGTACAGGACAACTAATGAAAAACTGTTTTTT. The entire variable domain, with the rest obtained from reference TRBV14 and TRBJ1-4, is as follows: EAGVTQFPSHSVIEKGQTVTLRCDPISGHDNLYWYRRVMGKEIKFLLHFVKESKQDESGMPNNRFLAERTGGTYSTLKVQPAELEDSGVYFCASSPYRTTNEKLFFGSGTQLSVL.

The genes are TRBV15 and TRBJ2-1; 11 bases map to TRBD2. Germline CDR1 and CDR2: LNHNV and YYDKDF (reference sequence). After removal of 0 bases from V and 10 bases from J, the junction contained 8 bases not matched to a gene. The CDR3 consists of 16 residues. The DNA of the CDR3 is TGTGCCACCAGCAGAGATTGGCTAGCGGGAGGCTGGGAGCAGTTCTTC. It specifies CATSRDWLAGGWEQFF.

The chain uses TRBV14 and TRBJ2-5; 14 nucleotides agree with TRBD2. CDR3 length equals 20 residues. The junction had 11 bases not matched to a gene; V was cut back by 0 bases and J by 2 bases. Germline loops: CDR1 SGHDN, CDR2 FVKESK. This CDR3 reads CASSQESTSGRAEYQETQYF. The CDR3 DNA follows: TGTGCCAGCAGCCAAGAGTCGACTAGCGGGAGGGCCGAGTATCAAGAGACCCAGTACTTC.

V gene TRBV18 combines with J gene TRBJ1-2; a possible D gene is TRBD1 (5 bases). The CDR3 is 18 amino acids. Germline values: CDR1 KGHSH, CDR2 LQKENI. Between the trimmed V and J ends, which lost 4 bases and 2 bases, there was a span of 23 bases. CDR3 sequence reads: CASSRGSGQRGENYGYTF. The CDR3 DNA is TGTGCCAGCTCACGCGGAAGCGGCCAGCGGGGGGAAAACTATGGCTACACCTTC.

The chain carries TRBV29-1 and TRBJ2-2; 7 positions match TRBD1. The germline gives CDR1 SQVTM, CDR2 ANQGSEA. The V segment lost 6 bases and the J segment 7 bases; nucleotides outside the gene matches: 2. The CDR3 spans 11 residues. In nucleotides, the CDR3 is TGCAGCGTGCACAGGGGCGGGGAGCTGTTTTTT. This codes for CSVHRGGELFF.